The clone carrying this T cell receptor (beta chain) came up a few times. As yet, its antigen is unknown. CDR3 length: 15 amino acids. The germline V gene has CDR1 SGHRS and CDR2 YFSETQ. With V trimmed by 4 bases and J by 5 bases, 8 bases remained unmatched. The data belong to a study of blood T cells in healthy people across ages. A minimum of 5.5 micrograms of total RNA was extracted per sample. Whole-study findings and limits: Among T cells, TCR beta diversity per million cells dropped roughly linearly as age rose.

A second PCR, run for about 6 to 11 cycles, used a sample-barcoded 5' primer plus a J-beta primer mix. MiXCR, run by TCRdb on the 5' RACE reads, gives a single entry per CDR3 protein. Found here are some 900,000 distinct CDR3 sequences, 48% of them singletons; the top ten hold under 15%. The V gene is TRBV5-1, the J gene TRBJ1-4, with 7 nucleotides matching TRBD1. This TCR was recovered from a man aged 25-45 years in good health. Sequencing was carried out using blood. In DNA form, the CDR3 reads TGCGCCAGCAGCCCACAGGGGATCCAAAATGAAAAACTGTTTTTT. This translates into CASSPQGIQNEKLFF.